The clone carrying this T cell receptor (beta chain) was seen at least ten times. What it binds is not known. CDR1 SNHLY and CDR2 FYNNEI come from the germline V gene. Trimming at V came to 11 bases and at J to 2 bases, leaving 10 bases not matched to a gene. CDR3 length equals 14 residues. Individual cDNA molecules received unique molecular identifiers during library preparation. Each CDR3 protein is one row after TCRdb ran MiXCR on the 5' RACE reads. The data show fewer than 40,000 distinct CDR3 sequences, approximately 6.1% seen once. The data originate from a study of early T cells in non-severe SARS-CoV-2 infection. Overall study: Sequencing was performed on bulk RNA from unsorted whole blood, leaving chains unpaired. Study-level results: A preference for anti-spike CD8 responses marked VDJdb matching, which missed private and CD4 specificities.

This rearrangement joins TRBV2 to TRBJ2-7; 9 bases are a match to TRBD2. Sample: whole blood. The source of this sequence is an adult who was a healthcare worker with PCR-confirmed SARS-CoV-2 infection or an uninfected control (not recorded which). This CDR3 reads CARQVAGDPYEQYF. The CDR3 nucleotides are TGTGCCCGGCAAGTAGCGGGAGACCCCTACGAGCAGTACTTC.